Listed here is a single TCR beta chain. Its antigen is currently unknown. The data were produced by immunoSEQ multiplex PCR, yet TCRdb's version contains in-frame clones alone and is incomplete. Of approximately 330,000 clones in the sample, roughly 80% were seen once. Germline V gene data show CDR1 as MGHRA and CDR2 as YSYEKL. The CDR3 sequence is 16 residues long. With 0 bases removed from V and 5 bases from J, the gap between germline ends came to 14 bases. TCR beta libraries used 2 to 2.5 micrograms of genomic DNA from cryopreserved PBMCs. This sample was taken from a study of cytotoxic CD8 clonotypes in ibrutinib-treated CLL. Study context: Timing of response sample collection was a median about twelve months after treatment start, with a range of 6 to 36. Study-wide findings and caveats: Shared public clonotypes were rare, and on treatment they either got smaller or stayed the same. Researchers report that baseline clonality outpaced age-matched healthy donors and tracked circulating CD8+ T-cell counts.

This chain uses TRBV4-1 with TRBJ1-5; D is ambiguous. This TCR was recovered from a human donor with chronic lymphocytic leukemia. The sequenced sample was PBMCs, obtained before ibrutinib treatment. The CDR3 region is CASSQEVRLAYQPQHF. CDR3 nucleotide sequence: TGCGCCAGCAGCCAAGAGGTAAGGCTGGCGTATCAGCCCCAGCATTTT.